This T cell receptor beta chain is from a study of cytomegalovirus exposure and HLA in healthy donors. Germline CDR1 reads SGDLS; CDR2 reads YYNGEE. V lost 3 bases, J lost 7 bases, and 20 bases lay in between. The CDR3 loop spans 17 amino acids. Study-level results: Of the V segments, some could not be distinguished, including TRBV6-2 and TRBV6-3, and were excluded.

Concerning this clone itself: Its antigen is as yet unknown.

This PCR relied on a set of 60 Vbeta primers and 13 Jbeta primers. Using immunoSEQ multiplex PCR, the repertoire was profiled, and TCRdb retains in-frame clones only, with some absent. The table has approximately 160,000 clones, over 60% seen once. This sequence was found in a woman aged 25 to 39 in good health and CMV-seropositive. Sequenced sample: PBMCs. This chain joins TRBV9 and TRBJ1-6; D is possibly TRBD1 (5 bases). Here the CDR3 reads CASSATGGSVVNSPLHF. The CDR3 region has the DNA TGTGCCAGCAGCGCAACGGGGGGGTCTGTGGTGAATTCACCCCTCCACTTT.